Following are 20 T cell receptor beta chains from one sample sequenced in a study of long-term antiretroviral therapy in people with HIV. The assay, immunoSEQ v3.0, was run at survey level. Some clones are missing from TCRdb's copy, which holds only in-frame ones; the method was immunoSEQ multiplex PCR. The sample has under 30,000 clones; almost 95% are singletons. The sample here was unsorted PBMCs, taken 7.4 years after starting antiretroviral therapy. The receptors were sampled from a man aged 45-60 years with HIV.

The chain recombines TRBV10-3 with TRBJ1-2; 7 nucleotides line up with TRBD1. J gave up 5 bases and V 6 bases, and 9 bases lay outside the gene matches. The CDR3 is 14 amino acids. CDR1 is ENHRY, CDR2 SYGVKD, per germline. The CDR3 nucleotides are TGTGCCATCAGCGTCGGGACAGAAAGTTATGGCTACACCTTC. This codes for CAISVGTESYGYTF.

V gene TRBV11-2 combines with J gene TRBJ1-2, with D perhaps TRBD1 (6 bases). The CDR3 contains 13 residues. V was shortened by 4 bases and J by 4 bases, with 10 bases between the two germline ends. Looked up from germline, CDR1 is SGHAT and CDR2 is FQNNGV. CDR3 coding DNA: TGTGCCAGCAGCTCCACAGGGCCCTATGGCTACACCTTC. This sequence encodes CASSSTGPYGYTF.

This CDR3 reads CASSPLRGGGFSTDTQYF. The CDR3 DNA is TGTGCCAGCAGCCCCCTTCGTGGCGGGGGGTTTAGCACAGATACGCAGTATTTT. The chain has TRBV5-6 and TRBJ2-3, with 8 positions matching TRBD2. Trimming removed 4 bases from V and 0 bases from J; junction bases left unmatched: 13. Germline V gene lookup returns CDR1 SGHDT and CDR2 YYEEEE. The CDR3 contains 18 residues.

This clone appeared a single time. The chain carries TRBV6-5 and TRBJ1-2, with D uncertain. The V end was cut by 5 bases, the J end by 2 bases, with 9 bases between. The CDR3 contains 13 residues. Germline CDR1 MNHEY, CDR2 SVGAGI. This CDR3 is CASSLTDNYGYTF. DNA for the CDR3: TGTGCCAGCAGTCTCACCGACAACTATGGCTACACCTTC.

The CDR3 sequence is CASSAAGQGGTDTQYF. Written as DNA, the CDR3 is TGTGCCAGCAGTGCCGCAGGACAGGGCGGCACAGATACGCAGTATTTT. The chain employs TRBV6-4 and TRBJ2-3; 8 bases are a match to TRBD1. The CDR3 is made up of 16 amino acids. Germline V gene lookup returns CDR1 MRHNA and CDR2 SNTAGT. V lost 4 bases to trimming and J lost 1 base; unmatched junction nucleotides: 7.

The chain carries TRBV18 and TRBJ2-1; 8 positions agree with TRBD1. Losses at the gene ends were 5 bases for V and 3 bases for J; bases not matched to a gene: 6. Germline lookup yields CDR1 KGHSH and CDR2 LQKENI. This CDR3 is built from 15 residues. The CDR3 region is CASSKGTGDYNEQFF. The CDR3 bases are TGTGCCAGCTCAAAAGGGACAGGCGACTACAATGAGCAGTTCTTC.

The rearrangement uses TRBV16 and TRBJ2-7; a possible D gene is TRBD1 (5 bases). V was shortened by 2 bases and J by 4 bases, with 15 bases between the two germline ends. This CDR3 region has 15 residues. CDR1 and CDR2 (germline): KGHSY, FQNENV. CDR3 sequence reads: CASSQARQGVYEQYF. The DNA for the CDR3 is TGTGCCAGCAGCCAAGCGAGGCAGGGTGTTTACGAGCAGTACTTC.

J is TRBJ2-2 and V is TRBV10-2; 12 bases match TRBD2. Trimming cost V 4 bases and J 6 bases; bases outside gene matches: 6. Germline V lookup: CDR1 WSHSY, CDR2 SAAADI. The CDR3 runs to 16 residues. DNA for the CDR3: TGCGCCAGCAGTGGGAGAACTAGCGGGGGGCCCGGGGAGCTGTTTTTT. This gives the protein CASSGRTSGGPGELFF.

The chain recombines TRBV2 with TRBJ2-3; 14 nucleotides match TRBD2. The CDR3 runs to 17 residues. The germline V gene encodes CDR1 SNHLY and CDR2 FYNNEI. J was trimmed by 6 bases and V by 7 bases; bases with no gene match: 12. Here the CDR3 reads CASKETSGGGLVDTQYF. CDR3 sequence (DNA): TGTGCCAGCAAGGAGACTAGCGGGGGGGGTCTCGTCGATACGCAGTATTTT.

The chain uses TRBV28 and TRBJ1-5; no reliable D call. The CDR3 covers 12 residues. V lost 2 bases to trimming and J lost 5 bases, with 4 bases between them. The germline V gene has CDR1 MDHEN and CDR2 SYDVKM. The CDR3 coding sequence is TGTGCCAGCAGTTTAGAGGATCAGCCCCAGCATTTT. This encodes CASSLEDQPQHF.

The chain carries TRBV6-6 and TRBJ1-2; the match to TRBD1 covers 10 bases. CDR3 length equals 16 residues. Losses at the gene ends were 6 bases for V and 3 bases for J; bases not matched to a gene: 10. CDR1 is MNHNY, CDR2 SVGAGI, per germline (reference sequence). The CDR3 coding sequence is TGTGCCAGCAGAGTCCAAACGGGGACAGGGGACTATGGCTACACCTTC. It codes for CASRVQTGTGDYGYTF.

The CDR3 loop reads CASSDRSYGYTF. CDR3 coding DNA: TGTGCCAGCAGCGACAGGAGCTATGGCTACACCTTC. This sequence joins TRBV6-6 and TRBJ1-2; tentative D call: TRBD1 (6 bases). The CDR3 sequence is 12 residues long. Germline V CDR1 and CDR2: MNHNY, SVGAGI (reference sequence). V was trimmed by 6 bases and J by 4 bases, leaving 9 bases between them.

In this sample, this clone turned up once. The chain carries TRBV7-2 and TRBJ2-7; D unresolved. This CDR3 is 14 amino acids long. Trimming cost V 4 bases and J 1 base, with 11 bases left between them. The germline CDR1 and CDR2 sequences are SGHTA and FQGNSA. The CDR3 reads CASSSLVNSYEQYF. The CDR3 coding sequence is TGTGCCAGCAGCTCTCTAGTCAATTCCTACGAGCAGTACTTC.

The CDR3 nucleotides read TGCGCCAGCAGCATAGGGACAGGCACAGATACGCAGTATTTT. It codes for CASSIGTGTDTQYF. The chain has TRBV5-1 and TRBJ2-3; TRBD1 aligns across 7 bases. V lost 4 bases, J lost 1 base, and 3 bases stayed unmatched. The CDR3 covers 14 residues. The V gene's germline CDR1 is SGHRS and CDR2 YFSETQ. Together with reference TRBV5-1 and TRBJ2-3, the CDR3 gives the full variable domain: KAGVTQTPRYLIKTRGQQVTLSCSPISGHRSVSWYQQTPGQGLQFLFEYFSETQRNKGNFPGRFSGRQFSNSRSEMNVSTLELGDSALYLCASSIGTGTDTQYFGPGTRLTVL.

The chain couples TRBV20-1 to TRBJ1-2, with D maybe TRBD1 (5 bases). Trimming removed 1 base from V and 5 bases from J, with 5 bases in between. The CDR3 spans 11 residues. Germline V gene sequence: CDR1 DFQATT, CDR2 SNEGSKA (reference sequence). The CDR3 DNA is TGCAGTGCTAGAGGGGGGTATGGCTACACCTTC. Protein: CSARGGYGYTF.

The gene calls are TRBV6-5 and TRBJ2-5; maybe TRBD1 (6 bases). Germline CDR1 reads MNHEY; CDR2 reads SVGAGI. This CDR3 is built from 13 residues. The V end was cut by 6 bases, the J end by 3 bases, with 11 bases between. The CDR3 DNA reads TGTGCCAGCAGCCGAGCAGGGGAAGAGACCCAGTACTTC. Protein sequence: CASSRAGEETQYF.

The CDR3 DNA reads TGTGCCAGCAGTTATAAGCGGGGGGGCCAGGCAGATACGCAGTATTTT. Translation gives CASSYKRGGQADTQYF. This chain links TRBV6-6 with TRBJ2-3, with 10 bases identical to TRBD2. This CDR3 comprises 16 residues. Trimming cost V 3 bases and J 4 bases; bases outside gene matches: 7. Germline V CDR1 and CDR2: MNHNY, SVGAGI (reference sequence).

V is TRBV7-9 and J is TRBJ1-3; D unclear. Germline V gene lookup returns CDR1 SEHNR and CDR2 FQNEAQ (reference sequence). This CDR3 has 14 residues. V lost 5 bases and J 0 bases, leaving 8 bases between the germline ends. The CDR3 region is CASSQLNSGNTIYF. DNA of the CDR3: TGTGCCAGCAGCCAACTAAACTCTGGAAACACCATATATTTT.

This clone was counted once. This chain uses TRBV28 with TRBJ1-2; 8 bases are shared with TRBD1. The CDR3 sequence is 14 residues long. Per the germline V gene, CDR1 is MDHEN and CDR2 is SYDVKM. With 2 bases clipped from V and 8 bases from J, the junction kept 7 bases outside the gene matches. In nucleotides, the CDR3 is TGTGCCAGCAGTTTACCCCCCAGGGGGCGAGGCTACACCTTC. This codes for CASSLPPRGRGYTF.

The V gene is TRBV5-1, the J gene TRBJ1-3; D may be TRBD1 (5 bases). The CDR3 covers 17 residues. The V and J ends lost 3 bases and 1 base respectively, with 17 bases between them. Germline CDR1 is SGHRS and CDR2 is YFSETQ. The CDR3, as DNA: TGCGCCAGCAGCTCGTATCAGGGATATGGTTCTGGAAACACCATATATTTT. Translation gives CASSSYQGYGSGNTIYF.